These T cell receptor beta chains were read from a single sample in a study of CD8 T cells in ankylosing spondylitis. TCRdb redid the calling of the 5' RACE reads with MiXCR, one entry per CDR3 protein. The profile shows 110,000 to 150,000 distinct CDR3 sequences, roughly 8% of them singletons. Material: synovial fluid, either unsorted or a sorted T cell fraction (not recorded which). Every receptor here comes from a male donor with ankylosing spondylitis. Both conserved end residues are part of each CDR3. A D gene is named only where the DNA matches it firmly. Only some rows state a clone size, as once, few, many or a class for expanded clones.

J gene: TRBJ2-3; D gene: -; clone size: -; V gene: TRBV20-1; CDR3 protein: CSARRGASTDTQYF; CDR3 DNA: TGCAGTGCTAGACGGGGGGCGAGCACAGATACGCAGTATTTT
J gene: TRBJ1-2; D gene: TRBD1; clone size: many; V gene: TRBV25-1; CDR3 protein: CASSEPRTGGVYGYTF; CDR3 DNA: TGTGCCAGCAGTGAACCCCGGACAGGGGGCGTCTATGGCTACACCTTC
J gene: TRBJ2-5; D gene: TRBD1; clone size: many; V gene: TRBV20-1; CDR3 protein: CSASVRDRGPSETQYF; CDR3 DNA: TGCAGTGCTAGCGTCCGGGACAGGGGGCCGTCAGAGACCCAGTACTTC
J gene: TRBJ2-2; D gene: -; clone size: many; V gene: TRBV6-2/TRBV6-3; CDR3 protein: CASSLTQLPRTGELFF; CDR3 DNA: TGTGCCAGCAGCCTGACTCAATTACCGCGGACCGGGGAGCTGTTTTTT
J gene: TRBJ2-1; D gene: -; clone size: few; V gene: TRBV5-8; CDR3 protein: CASISPGSSYNEQFF; CDR3 DNA: TGTGCCAGCATCTCCCCGGGTAGCTCCTACAATGAGCAGTTCTTC
J gene: TRBJ2-2; D gene: -; clone size: -; V gene: TRBV28; CDR3 protein: CASSLWLGANTGELFF; CDR3 DNA: TGTGCCAGCAGTTTATGGCTGGGCGCGAACACCGGGGAGCTGTTTTTT
J gene: TRBJ2-4; D gene: TRBD2; clone size: few; V gene: TRBV15; CDR3 protein: CATSRGGTSQNIQYF; CDR3 DNA: TGTGCCACCAGCAGGGGGGGGACTAGCCAAAACATTCAGTACTTC
J gene: TRBJ2-1; D gene: TRBD2; clone size: many; V gene: TRBV20-1; CDR3 protein: CSALAASGGDEQFF; CDR3 DNA: TGCAGTGCTCTGGCGGCTAGCGGGGGGGATGAGCAGTTCTTC
J gene: TRBJ2-5; D gene: TRBD2; clone size: -; V gene: TRBV24-1; CDR3 protein: CATSDLGGGEETQYF; CDR3 DNA: TGTGCCACCAGTGATTTGGGGGGGGGAGAAGAGACCCAGTACTTC
J gene: TRBJ1-3; D gene: -; clone size: -; V gene: TRBV20-1; CDR3 protein: CSASALLQGGNTIYF; CDR3 DNA: TGCAGTGCTAGTGCCCTCCTTCAGGGGGGAAACACCATATATTTT
J gene: TRBJ2-1; D gene: -; clone size: many; V gene: TRBV5-1; CDR3 protein: CASSLAGPSYNEQFF; CDR3 DNA: TGCGCCAGCAGCTTGGCCGGGCCCTCCTACAATGAGCAGTTCTTC
J gene: TRBJ1-1; D gene: -; clone size: many; V gene: TRBV20-1; CDR3 protein: CSLNRVMNTEAFF; CDR3 DNA: TGCAGTTTAAACAGGGTCATGAACACTGAAGCTTTCTTT
J gene: TRBJ1-5; D gene: -; clone size: -; V gene: TRBV19; CDR3 protein: CASSNHVGGIYQPQHF; CDR3 DNA: TGTGCCAGTAGTAACCATGTCGGCGGGATCTATCAGCCCCAGCATTTT
J gene: TRBJ2-1; D gene: TRBD2; clone size: many; V gene: TRBV5-6; CDR3 protein: CASSLARLAPYNEQFF; CDR3 DNA: TGTGCCAGCAGCTTGGCCAGACTAGCGCCATACAATGAGCAGTTCTTC
J gene: TRBJ2-2; D gene: TRBD1; clone size: -; V gene: TRBV5-1; CDR3 protein: CASSVTGASTGELFF; CDR3 DNA: TGCGCCAGCAGCGTGACAGGGGCCAGCACCGGGGAGCTGTTTTTT
J gene: TRBJ2-3; D gene: TRBD1; clone size: medium-sized; V gene: TRBV4-2; CDR3 protein: CASSQGQGTTDTQYF; CDR3 DNA: TGTGCCAGCAGCCAGGGACAGGGGACCACAGATACGCAGTATTTT
J gene: TRBJ2-5; D gene: -; clone size: many; V gene: TRBV18; CDR3 protein: CASSPGQGGQETQYF; CDR3 DNA: TGTGCCAGCTCACCGGGACAAGGTGGACAAGAGACCCAGTACTTC
J gene: TRBJ1-2; D gene: -; clone size: many; V gene: TRBV20-1; CDR3 protein: CSAAGPEGYTF; CDR3 DNA: TGCAGTGCTGCTGGTCCTGAGGGCTACACCTTC
J gene: TRBJ2-1; D gene: -; clone size: many; V gene: TRBV29-1; CDR3 protein: CSVIGRYEQFF; CDR3 DNA: TGCAGCGTTATCGGCCGATATGAGCAGTTCTTC
J gene: TRBJ2-3; D gene: -; clone size: -; V gene: TRBV7-8; CDR3 protein: CASSQAADTQYF; CDR3 DNA: TGTGCCAGCAGCCAGGCGGCAGATACGCAGTATTTT
J gene: TRBJ2-6; D gene: -; clone size: many; V gene: TRBV6-4; CDR3 protein: CASSTLSGTSLAGANVLTF; CDR3 DNA: TGTGCCAGCAGTACTCTATCCGGGACGAGCTTAGCCGGGGCCAACGTCCTGACTTTC
J gene: TRBJ1-1; D gene: -; clone size: many; V gene: TRBV5-1; CDR3 protein: CASSHSVGEGMNTEAFF; CDR3 DNA: TGCGCCAGCAGCCACTCCGTCGGGGAAGGCATGAACACTGAAGCTTTCTTT
J gene: TRBJ2-3; D gene: TRBD2; clone size: -; V gene: TRBV7-3; CDR3 protein: CASSLTSGDTQYF; CDR3 DNA: TGTGCCAGCAGCTTGACTAGCGGGGATACGCAGTATTTT
J gene: TRBJ1-1; D gene: TRBD1; clone size: many; V gene: TRBV5-1; CDR3 protein: CASSSLLGQETEAFF; CDR3 DNA: TGCGCCAGCAGCTCGCTCCTTGGACAGGAAACTGAAGCTTTCTTT
J gene: TRBJ2-7; D gene: -; clone size: many; V gene: TRBV20-1; CDR3 protein: CSAQIVKEQYF; CDR3 DNA: TGCAGTGCCCAAATTGTAAAAGAGCAGTACTTC
J gene: TRBJ1-6; D gene: TRBD1; clone size: many; V gene: TRBV27; CDR3 protein: CASTNTPPGTVNSPLHF; CDR3 DNA: TGTGCCAGCACTAATACGCCCCCCGGGACAGTTAATTCACCCCTCCACTTT
J gene: TRBJ2-1; D gene: TRBD2; clone size: many; V gene: TRBV11-2; CDR3 protein: CASSPLAGWGEQFF; CDR3 DNA: TGTGCCAGCAGCCCCCTAGCGGGGTGGGGTGAGCAGTTCTTC
J gene: TRBJ2-3; D gene: -; clone size: -; V gene: TRBV18; CDR3 protein: CASSTRGPSTDTQYF; CDR3 DNA: TGTGCCAGCTCCACCAGAGGGCCCAGCACAGATACGCAGTATTTT